A selection of T cell receptor beta chains follows, all from one sample in a study of shared clonotypes between healthy human individuals. TCRdb's copy holds only in-frame clones and misses some; the assay was immunoSEQ multiplex PCR. The table records about half a million clones, about 80% of them present only once. Specimen: PBMCs. These receptors originate from a woman aged 40 to 50 in good health. Some clones in this sample may be carry-over from other donors' samples. The conserved cysteine and the conserved F or W are not part of the CDR3 here. Size values are once, few and many counts, or a class for expanded clones, and some rows have none.

12	TRBV5-1	once	TRBJ2-7	ASSSGTDRYEQY
11	TRBV5-8	.	TRBJ1-2	ASSFAGIYGYT
14	TRBV10-3	.	TRBJ2-1	AITGTSGRNHNEQF
14	TRBV30	.	TRBJ2-6	AWSLGGISGANVLT
13	TRBV7-2	.	TRBJ2-7	ASSLVAGGSYEQY
14	TRBV6-4	.	TRBJ2-3	ASSDSGTTSTDTQY
10	TRBV30	.	TRBJ1-1	AWSPAPREAF
11	TRBV27	.	TRBJ2-7	ASSSAGLYEQY
14	TRBV6-4	.	TRBJ2-1	ASSPQRAAFYNEQF
13	TRBV19	.	TRBJ2-5	ASRETGVGQETQY
9	TRBV6-5	.	TRBJ2-1	ASSPYNEQF
12	TRBV5-1	.	TRBJ2-7	ASSPGHGSYEQY
12	TRBV6-1	many	TRBJ2-3	ASSGLAGADTQY
11	TRBV19	.	TRBJ2-7	ASSMAVSYEQY
15	TRBV14	.	TRBJ2-1	ASSLLGSGRRDNEQF
11	TRBV2	.	TRBJ1-1	ASSRDLNTEAF
13	TRBV5-1	.	TRBJ2-7	ASSLEGGAEGEQY
14	TRBV15	few	TRBJ2-3	ATSREQGFGTDTQY
11	TRBV10-3	once	TRBJ2-7	AIAQGGYYEQY
16	TRBV4-1	few	TRBJ2-1	ASSQDKGRLAGGYEQF
13	TRBV6-1	.	.	ASSVRTGGDYEQY